Listed below are T cell receptor beta chains from one sample, sequenced in a study of blood T cells in healthy people across ages. TCRdb fed the 5' RACE reads into MiXCR, producing one record per CDR3 protein. The sample shows hundreds of thousands of distinct CDR3 sequences, roughly 31% of them seen only once. Sequenced sample: blood. These receptors were obtained from a woman of 80 years or more in good health. Both conserved end residues are part of each CDR3. Not every row has a clone size; where given, it reads once, few, many or a size class.

v_call	j_call	clone_size	cdr3_aa
TRBV25-1	TRBJ1-1	NA	CATNQGAGTEAFF
TRBV30	TRBJ2-7	NA	CAWSRKMGQGLYEQYF
TRBV7-2	TRBJ2-3	NA	CTSSLRGADTQDF
TRBV2	TRBJ2-2	NA	CASSAERVPNTGELFF
TRBV20-1	TRBJ1-1	NA	CSAGHMNTEAFF
TRBV11-2	TRBJ2-7	many	CASSFGTHYEQYF
TRBV20-1	TRBJ2-5	many	CSAGQLNQETQYF
TRBV7-9	TRBJ2-3	few	CASSLGLAGGYTDTQYF
TRBV19	TRBJ1-5	NA	CTSSAPESDQPQHF
TRBV6-5	TRBJ1-2	many	CASSSPGMVGSGYTF
TRBV11-2	TRBJ2-7	few	CASSSKVSYEQYF
TRBV7-2	TRBJ2-1	many	CASSLVGRGTSYNEQFF
TRBV29-1	TRBJ2-7	many	CSVESSGAPYEQYF
TRBV12-3/TRBV12-4	TRBJ1-4	NA	CASSFLDEGNEKLFF
TRBV7-2	TRBJ2-5	many	CASSPVGGGGETQYF
TRBV12-3/TRBV12-4	TRBJ2-1	few	CASSPGQGRGNNEQFF
TRBV5-1	TRBJ2-3	many	CASSPTARGDTDTQYF
TRBV3-1	TRBJ2-1	NA	CASSQEHRPETQFF
TRBV20-1	TRBJ2-1	many	CSAVTGEQFF
TRBV28	TRBJ1-5	many	CASTGDRVYQPQHF
TRBV7-2	TRBJ2-1	many	CASSLSVRGGSNEQFF
TRBV7-6	TRBJ1-4	many	CASSLAGRTEEKLFF
TRBV21-1	TRBJ2-7	many	CASSERGNSYEQYF
TRBV7-9	TRBJ2-2	NA	CASNVDRTGELFF
TRBV20-1	TRBJ2-7	many	CSARDPQAYEQYF
TRBV20-1	TRBJ2-3	many	CSARTDTQYF
TRBV5-1	TRBJ1-6	many	CASSLGGTNSPLHF
TRBV6-5	TRBJ1-2	many	CASSRAPGRDGYTF
TRBV16	TRBJ2-1	NA	CASSQFEIFSGTGPNEQFF
TRBV4-3	TRBJ1-2	many	CASSQDISRGGYGYTF
TRBV28	TRBJ2-5	once	CASSLSLSGSDQETQYF
TRBV9	TRBJ1-2	many	CASSVEQDYGYTF